These 11 T cell receptor beta chains originate from one sample sequenced in a study of lung T cells in sarcoidosis with Löfgren's syndrome. One entry per CDR3 protein, called by TCRdb with MiXCR from the reads. The repertoire holds 55,000 to 80,000 distinct CDR3 sequences, with 20% to 25% as singletons. Sequenced material: CD4+ T cells from PBMCs. These receptors originate from a human donor with sarcoidosis (Löfgren's syndrome or another form), or a control subject (not recorded which).

This clonotype was seen ten or more times. The chain links TRBV27 to TRBJ2-7, with a possible D match to TRBD2 (8 bases). The length of the CDR3 is 16 residues. V lost 1 base and J 5 bases, leaving 18 bases between the germline ends. CDR1 and CDR2 from the germline V gene are MNHEY and SMNVEV (reference sequence). This CDR3 is CASSLLPGRGLDEQYF. Here the CDR3 DNA reads TGTGCCAGCAGTTTATTACCCGGGAGGGGGCTGGACGAGCAGTACTTC.

Details on this clonotype: A junction end diverges from the germline sequence, so it may reflect a read error. The chain joins TRBV20-1 to TRBJ1-5; D gene uncertain. Germline values: CDR1 DFQATT, CDR2 SNEGSKA (reference sequence). The CDR3 covers 12 residues. The CDR3 DNA is TGCAATGCTAGTGGGAAGGGTCAGCCCCAGCATTTT. It is translated as CNASGKGQPQHF.

About this clonotype itself: A read error is possible here, since a much larger clone lies one base away. This likely comes from a read error, as the CDR3 has no conserved phenylalanine or tryptophan at its end. The V and J genes are TRBV20-1 and TRBJ1-2; no reliable D call. The germline gives CDR1 DFQATT, CDR2 SNEGSKA (reference sequence). The V and J ends lost 2 bases and 2 bases respectively, with 9 bases between them. The CDR3 has 13 amino acids. The CDR3 region has the DNA TGCAGTGCTAGAAATTCCGTGAACTATGGCTACACCCTC. This gives the protein CSARNSVNYGYTL.

A few counts support this clonotype. A clone one base away is much larger, so this may be a read error. The rearrangement links TRBV27 to TRBJ2-7; 7 bases match TRBD2. Germline V CDR1 and CDR2: MNHEY, SMNVEV (reference sequence). The CDR3 is made up of 15 amino acids. This CDR3 reads CASSTYGTTSYGQYF. The DNA for the CDR3 is TGTGCCAGCAGTACATACGGGACTACTTCCTACGGGCAGTACTTC.

The table lists this clonotype with a few counts. This chain connects TRBV19 to TRBJ2-5; 9 bases agree with TRBD1. This CDR3 contains 14 residues. The germline CDR1 and CDR2 sequences are LNHDA and SQIVND (reference sequence). V shed 5 bases and J 5 bases; nucleotides not matched to a gene: 6. Here the CDR3 DNA reads TGTGCCAGTAGTGCGGACAGGGGAAAGGAGACCCAGTACTTC. Its translation: CASSADRGKETQYF.

This clonotype was seen just once. One base away lies a much larger clone, so this may be a sequencing read error. The chain couples TRBV5-1 to TRBJ2-3; D possibly matches TRBD1 or TRBD2 (5 bases each). Per germline, CDR1 SGHRS and CDR2 YFSETQ. This CDR3 has 15 residues. DNA of the CDR3: TGCGCCAGCAGCTTGGAGGGACGTCGCACAGGTACGCAGTATTTT. Residues: CASSLEGRRTGTQYF.

This clonotype has just a few counts. The J gene is TRBJ2-1, the V gene TRBV6-4, with TRBD2 matching 9 bases. Trimming removed 9 bases from V and 0 bases from J; junction bases left unmatched: 0. Germline V gene data show CDR1 as MRHNA and CDR2 as SNTAGT. The CDR3 has 13 residues. CDR3 sequence: CASSGGSYNEQFF. The CDR3 nucleotides are TGTGCCAGTAGCGGGGGCTCCTACAATGAGCAGTTCTTC.

This clonotype was counted ten times or more. The chain is built from TRBV28 and TRBJ1-2; 8 bases fit TRBD1. The CDR3 spans 13 residues. The V gene's germline CDR1 is MDHEN and CDR2 SYDVKM. The V and J ends lost 6 bases and 4 bases, in that order; junction bases with no gene match: 4. For the CDR3, the DNA is TGTGCCAGCAGACGGACAGGGACCTATGGCTACACCTTC. It encodes CASRRTGTYGYTF.

This clonotype was observed many times. This chain uses TRBV20-1 with TRBJ1-5, with no clear D. In germline, CDR1 is DFQATT, CDR2 SNEGSKA (reference sequence). The CDR3 consists of 15 residues. V shed 3 bases and J shed 0 bases, with 12 bases lying between them. CDR3 loop: CSARSLGNSNQPQHF. DNA for the CDR3: TGCAGTGCTAGGTCCCTGGGGAATAGCAATCAGCCCCAGCATTTT.

The gene calls are TRBV2 and TRBJ1-6; maybe TRBD1 (5 bases). This CDR3 region has 16 residues. Germline V gene lookup returns CDR1 SNHLY and CDR2 FYNNEI. Deletions cut 4 bases from V and 9 bases from J, with 19 bases between. The CDR3 nucleotides read TGTGCCAGCAGTGCCCGGCAGTTAACGGGGGGTTCACCCCTCCACTTT. Protein: CASSARQLTGGSPLHF.

V is TRBV5-1 and J is TRBJ2-1; D possibly corresponds to TRBD2 (6 bases). V was pared by 0 bases and J by 5 bases, with 12 bases between. The V gene's germline CDR1 is SGHRS and CDR2 YFSETQ. This CDR3 spans 15 amino acids. CDR3 bases: TGCGCCAGCAGCTTGGTTGTTGGCGGGGACAATGAGCAGTTCTTC. Its protein product is CASSLVVGGDNEQFF.